These 11 T cell receptor beta chains originate from one sample sequenced in a study of T cell responses to AZD1222 COVID-19 vaccine (dated by TCRdb to the early 2020s). Library creation used the immunoSEQ multiplex PCR assay. What TCRdb holds here is the immuneACCESS table cut down to in-frame rearrangements. Part of the clones is not present; checked against another copy, under half of the missing clones reflect an unresolved V gene, and the others are unexplained. Present in this sample are about 110,000 clones, 87% of which were seen just once. Of the sample, 3.2% is held by the ten largest clones. The sample's time point, from its label and the paper: baseline before first vaccination. This material consisted of peripheral blood, taken on day 0 of AZD1222 vaccination. These receptors all come from an adult in good health.

V is TRBV6-2 or TRBV6-3 and J is TRBJ2-5; 9 positions agree with TRBD2. CDR1 is MNHEY and CDR2 is SVGEGT in the germline V gene. The CDR3 runs to 19 residues. Trimming removed 6 bases from V and 4 bases from J; junction bases left unmatched: 21. The CDR3 is CASSSRGGGAGGPPETQYF. The CDR3 nucleotides read TGTGCCAGCAGCTCCAGGGGAGGGGGAGCGGGGGGACCCCCAGAGACCCAGTACTTC.

This chain links TRBV3-1 (or the pseudogene TRBV3-2) with TRBJ1-6; no clear D. CDR1 is LGHDT, CDR2 YNNKEL, per germline (reference sequence). The CDR3 is made up of 14 amino acids. V was trimmed by 1 base and J by 9 bases, leaving 10 bases between them. As DNA, the CDR3 is TGTGCCAGCAGCCAAGGGCAGCCTCCTTCACCCCTCCACTTT. Its protein is CASSQGQPPSPLHF.

This clone appeared once. The rearrangement uses TRBV10-3 and TRBJ1-1; D remains ambiguous. V shed 11 bases and J shed 6 bases, with 19 bases lying between them. Germline values: CDR1 ENHRY, CDR2 SYGVKD. The CDR3 has 13 residues. CDR3 in DNA: TGTGCCCTTCGTTTCGGGCCTGTTGCTGAAGCTTTCTTT. Its translation: CALRFGPVAEAFF.

This clone was counted between two and nine times. The rearrangement links TRBV6-2 or TRBV6-3 to TRBJ1-5; weak D call: TRBD1 (6 bases). Germline values: CDR1 MNHEY, CDR2 SVGEGT. V lost 2 bases, J lost 3 bases, and 11 bases lay in between. The CDR3 is 15 amino acids. CDR3 amino acids: CASSYGGASNQPQHF. In DNA form, the CDR3 reads TGTGCCAGCAGTTACGGGGGCGCCTCCAATCAGCCCCAGCATTTT.

The chain has TRBV19 and TRBJ2-7; 9 positions agree with TRBD1. This CDR3 region has 16 residues. The germline CDR1 and CDR2 sequences are LNHDA and SQIVND (reference sequence). J lost 4 bases, V lost 4 bases, and 11 bases had no gene match. The CDR3 loop reads CASSTSGQGSWYEQYF. The CDR3 bases are TGTGCCAGTAGTACAAGCGGACAGGGGAGTTGGTACGAGCAGTACTTC.

The genes are TRBV7-9 and TRBJ2-2; D might be TRBD2 (6 bases). This CDR3 spans 14 amino acids. With 10 bases removed from V and 0 bases from J, the gap between germline ends came to 12 bases. Germline CDR1 and CDR2: SEHNR and FQNEAQ (reference sequence). For the CDR3, the DNA is TGTGCCATCACCGGCGGGACGAACACCGGGGAGCTGTTTTTT. It translates to CAITGGTNTGELFF. Full variable domain (missing parts from reference TRBV7-9 and TRBJ2-2): DTGVSQNPRHKITKRGQNVTFRCDPISEHNRLYWYRQTLGQGPEFLTYFQNEAQLEKSRLLSDRFSAERPKGSFSTLEIQRTEQGDSAMYLCAITGGTNTGELFFGEGSRLTVL.

The chain carries TRBV7-2 and TRBJ2-1; D might be TRBD2 (5 bases). CDR3 size: 16 residues. Trimming cost V 1 base and J 0 bases, with 10 bases left between them. In germline, CDR1 is SGHTA, CDR2 FQGNSA. The CDR3 DNA is TGTGCCAGCAGCTTAGAGGCTAGCAGCTCCTACAATGAGCAGTTCTTC. It encodes CASSLEASSSYNEQFF.

This chain joins TRBV5-1 and TRBJ2-2; 7 nucleotides line up with TRBD1. With V trimmed by 4 bases and J by 3 bases, 6 bases remained unmatched. The germline V gene has CDR1 SGHRS and CDR2 YFSETQ. This CDR3 region has 15 residues. The CDR3 sequence is CASSTGTADTGELFF. CDR3 sequence (DNA): TGCGCCAGCAGCACGGGGACAGCCGACACCGGGGAGCTGTTTTTT.

This chain connects TRBV20-1 to TRBJ1-1; D unresolved. The CDR3 extends over 11 amino acids. V was shortened by 5 bases and J by 3 bases, with 7 bases between the two germline ends. Germline CDR1 and CDR2: DFQATT and SNEGSKA (reference sequence). CDR3 loop: CSAFLHTEAFF. The CDR3 nucleotides are TGCAGTGCTTTTCTACACACTGAAGCTTTCTTT.

The chain uses TRBV9 and TRBJ1-2, with D possibly matching TRBD1 (6 bases). The CDR3 is 15 amino acids. From germline, CDR1 is SGDLS and CDR2 YYNGEE. Trimming cost V 0 bases and J 5 bases, with 14 bases left between them. The CDR3 DNA is TGTGCCAGCAGCGTAGGGCCAGGGGAAAGGTATGGCTACACCTTC. It is translated as CASSVGPGERYGYTF.

The chain couples TRBV2 to TRBJ2-7, with 14 bases lining up with TRBD2. The V gene end was trimmed by 10 bases and the J gene end by 2 bases; junction bases not matched to a gene: 4. Germline V gene data show CDR1 as SNHLY and CDR2 as FYNNEI. CDR3 size: 14 residues. CDR3 protein: CAKGTSGGTYEQYF. The CDR3 nucleotides read TGTGCCAAGGGGACTAGCGGGGGAACCTACGAGCAGTACTTC. Filled out from reference TRBV2 and TRBJ2-7, the complete variable domain reads EPEVTQTPSHQVTQMGQEVILRCVPISNHLYFYWYRQILGQKVEFLVSFYNNEISEKSEIFDDQFSVERPDGSNFTLKIRSTKLEDSAMYFCAKGTSGGTYEQYFGPGTRLTVT.